Included here is one TCR beta chain sequence, with context. The data originate from a study of blood T cell repertoires in COVID-19. Study-level background: From T cells, B-cell-depleted T cells, or PBMCs came the material, which was cDNA or gDNA.

Germline V gene sequence: CDR1 SGDLS, CDR2 YYNGEE. The CDR3 has 17 residues. V lost 3 bases and J lost 4, with 22 bases in between. The table came from immunoSEQ multiplex PCR; TCRdb's copy has only in-frame clones and leaves some out. The sample holds 85,000 to 130,000 clones; 80% to 95% are singletons and the top ten take 0.97%. This TCR derives from a man in his sixties with acute or convalescent COVID-19. Sequencing input: peripheral blood. The chain links TRBV9 to TRBJ1-2; no clear D gene. The CDR3, as DNA: TGTGCCAGCAGCGCTGCCCTAGGCGTCAATCTAGCCTATGGCTACACCTTC. Translation gives CASSAALGVNLAYGYTF.